Listed here is a single T cell receptor beta chain. Random-hexamer reverse transcription was applied to roughly 0.45 to 1 ug RNA. One entry per CDR3 protein results from TCRdb running MiXCR on the immunoSEQ multiplex PCR reads. The sample holds about 50,000 distinct CDR3 sequences, approximately 93% seen once. The sample originates from a study of CD8 T cells in Susac syndrome. It was negative isolation that provided the CD8+ and CD4+ T cells, whereas TEMRA cells were enriched by FACS. CDR3 length: 16 amino acids. V was trimmed by 0 bases and J by 4 bases, leaving 14 bases between them. The germline CDR1 and CDR2 sequences are MNHEY and SMNVEV (reference sequence).

The TCR originated in a human donor with multiple sclerosis. The sequencing input was CD8+ T cells from PBMCs. The rearrangement joins TRBV27 to TRBJ2-3, with D perhaps TRBD1 (6 bases). CDR3 DNA sequence: TGTGCCAGCAGTTTATCAGGGGGAGTTGGGGCAGATACGCAGTATTTT. Amino acids: CASSLSGGVGADTQYF.